Following are 2 T cell receptor beta chains from one sample sequenced in a study of identical twins. Each CDR3 protein gets one entry after TCRdb re-called the 5' RACE reads with MiXCR. The sample lists some 710,000 distinct CDR3 sequences, 5.5% to 6.5% occurring once. The sample comprised naive T cells sorted from blood. All receptors derive from a man between 18 and 29 years old in good health.

This clonotype was observed many times. At one boundary the junction diverges from the germline segment, which might be a read error. This chain joins TRBV12-3 or TRBV12-4 and TRBJ2-7; perhaps TRBD1 as D (6 bases). There are 13 residues in the CDR3. Here the CDR3 reads CASSLGQPYEQYF. CDR3 DNA sequence: TGTGCCAGCAGCTTAGGACAGCCCTACGAGCAGTACTTC.

This clonotype has just a few counts. The genes are TRBV5-6 and TRBJ1-1; no clear D gene. This CDR3 region has 12 residues. Germline V gene lookup returns CDR1 SGHDT and CDR2 YYEEEE. V lost 5 bases to trimming and J lost 7 bases, with 12 bases between them. The CDR3 is CASRHELGEAFF. CDR3 sequence (DNA): TGTGCCAGCAGACATGAATTGGGTGAAGCTTTCTTT.